This is a list of T cell receptor beta chains from one sample in a study of blood T cells in healthy people across ages. TCRdb independently ran MiXCR on the 5' RACE reads; one entry per CDR3 protein. The sample has about 1.4 million distinct CDR3 sequences, approximately 59% seen once. The sequenced sample was blood. The source is a man between 18 and 35 years old in good health. Both conserved end residues are part of each CDR3. The D gene is left open where the match is weak. Rows give clone size only sometimes, using once, few, many, or a class for an expanded clone.

>NA|TRBD2|TRBV5-6|TRBJ2-1|15
CASSRASGNNNEQFF
TGTGCCAGCAGCCGAGCTAGCGGGAACAACAATGAGCAGTTCTTC
>few|NA|TRBV2|TRBJ2-7|14
CASSEGRGTYEQYF
TGTGCCAGCAGTGAGGGGCGGGGAACCTACGAGCAGTACTTC
>few|TRBD1|TRBV28|TRBJ2-3|16
CASSLSGTGLSDTQYF
TGTGCCAGCAGTTTGTCCGGGACAGGGCTCTCAGATACGCAGTATTTT
>NA|NA|TRBV11-2|TRBJ2-3|15
CASSSRARGTDTQYF
TGTGCCAGCAGCTCCCGGGCCCGGGGCACAGATACGCAGTATTTT
>NA|NA|TRBV28|TRBJ2-1|15
CASSPPFNSYNEQFF
TGTGCCAGCAGTCCGCCGTTTAACAGCTACAATGAGCAGTTCTTC
>NA|NA|TRBV24-1|TRBJ2-5|15
CATSDSRTAQETQYF
TGTGCCACCAGTGATTCGAGGACAGCTCAAGAGACCCAGTACTTC
>few|NA|TRBV12-3/TRBV12-4|TRBJ2-7|14
CASSLVPDSYEQYF
TGTGCCAGCAGTTTGGTTCCGGACTCCTACGAGCAGTACTTC
>few|TRBD1|TRBV4-1|TRBJ2-1|14
CASSQQGARGEQFF
TGCGCCAGCAGCCAACAGGGGGCTAGGGGTGAGCAGTTCTTC
>few|TRBD2|TRBV3-1|TRBJ2-1|15
CASSRLAGAQREQFF
TGTGCCAGCAGCCGTTTGGCGGGAGCCCAACGCGAGCAGTTCTTC
>NA|TRBD1|TRBV5-5|TRBJ2-5|17
CASTLGERTGVYETQYF
TGTGCCAGCACCTTGGGGGAGCGGACAGGGGTGTATGAGACCCAGTACTTC
>NA|NA|TRBV7-9|TRBJ2-7|15
CASTMGRQSPREQYF
TGTGCCAGCACCATGGGGAGACAATCCCCACGCGAGCAGTACTTC